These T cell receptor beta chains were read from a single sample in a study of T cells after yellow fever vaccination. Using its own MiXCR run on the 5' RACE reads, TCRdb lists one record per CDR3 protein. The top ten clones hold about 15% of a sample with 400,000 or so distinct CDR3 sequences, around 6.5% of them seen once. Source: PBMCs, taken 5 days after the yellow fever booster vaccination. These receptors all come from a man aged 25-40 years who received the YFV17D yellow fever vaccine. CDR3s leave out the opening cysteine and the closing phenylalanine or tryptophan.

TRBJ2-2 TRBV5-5 ASNRLAETGELI
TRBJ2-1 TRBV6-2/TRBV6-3 ASSYGAPRGNEQF
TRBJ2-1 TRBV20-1 SARVAGSKSYNEQF
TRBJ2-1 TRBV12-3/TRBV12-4 ASSRGRSGRAYNEQF
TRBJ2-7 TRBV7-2 ASSPQGETAYEQY
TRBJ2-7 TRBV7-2 ASSLASRDYEQY
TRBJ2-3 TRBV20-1 SARDYRSDTQY
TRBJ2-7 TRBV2 ASYKRGGSYEQY
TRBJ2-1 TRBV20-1 SASSGGPKYNEQF
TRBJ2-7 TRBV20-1 SARASGYEQY
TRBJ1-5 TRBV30 AWSGTGRQPQH
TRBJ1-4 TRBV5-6 ASSLGPSRGIFTTNEKLF
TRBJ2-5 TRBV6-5 ASSWDRGWGETQY
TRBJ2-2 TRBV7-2 ASSPTGQRYTGELF
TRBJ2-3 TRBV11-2 ASSPSTAAGPRLSVDTQY
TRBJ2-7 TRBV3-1 ASSQDLTHEQY
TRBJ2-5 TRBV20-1 SARGFGLAGRGYATQY
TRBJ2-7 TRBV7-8 ASSLRTSGSINEQY
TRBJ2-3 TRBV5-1 ASSLGQGTPDTQY
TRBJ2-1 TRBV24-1 ATSGNNEQF
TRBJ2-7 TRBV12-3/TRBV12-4 ASARQVLSHEQD
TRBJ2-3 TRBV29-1 SVRLAGPTDTQY
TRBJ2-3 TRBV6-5 ASSFWQGALDTQY
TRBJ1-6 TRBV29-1 SVPPPPLH
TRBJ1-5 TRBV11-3 ASSLGGGTAENSNQPQH
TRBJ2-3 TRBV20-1 SALLRSTDTQY
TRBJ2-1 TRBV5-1 ASSLAPLLAGGHNEQF
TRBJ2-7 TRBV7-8 ASSRPGLSVTSSYEQY
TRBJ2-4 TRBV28 ASSFGGTGGRFAKNIQY
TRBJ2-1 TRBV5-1 ASRAGTNNNEQF
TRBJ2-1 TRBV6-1 ASSGFADRSYNEQF
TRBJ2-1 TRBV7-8 ASRGRGTSGGDEQF
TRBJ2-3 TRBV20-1 SARAGWGTSDRTDTQY
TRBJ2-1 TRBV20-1 SASGGGLNEQF
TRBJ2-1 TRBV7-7 ASSPGQEHNEQF
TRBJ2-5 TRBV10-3 AISESKITAETQY
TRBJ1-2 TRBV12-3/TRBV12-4 ASSFGQSYGYT